Each of the 16 T cell receptor beta chains below was sequenced from the same sample in a study of CD8+ T cells in alopecia areata. Treatment meaning: oral pan-JAK inhibitor, 5-10 mg twice daily. Extraction of RNA preceded its reverse transcription into cDNA, which served as the sequencing template. Repertoires were generated with immunoSEQ multiplex PCR, while TCRdb's copy carries only in-frame clones and drops some. The sample carries some 180,000 clones, about half recorded once. This specimen was CD8+ T cells sorted from blood, taken at week 52, from a patient treated with tofacitinib. The receptors here all came from a human donor with alopecia areata.

The genes are TRBV7-9 and TRBJ2-3, with a weak D call TRBD2 (6 bases). V was pared by 7 bases and J by 4 bases, with 12 bases between. This CDR3 region has 13 residues. Germline CDR1 is SEHNR and CDR2 is FQNEAQ (reference sequence). The CDR3 spells CASKGSGADTQYF. Written as DNA, the CDR3 is TGTGCCAGCAAGGGGTCGGGGGCAGATACGCAGTATTTT.

The chain joins TRBV6-4 to TRBJ1-2; no clear D gene. Germline lookup yields CDR1 MRHNA and CDR2 SNTAGT. Trimming took off 5 bases at V and 0 bases at J, with 10 bases between the two ends. There are 14 residues in the CDR3. The DNA for the CDR3 is TGTGCCAGCAGTCCGGACGGAGCTAACTATGGCTACACCTTC. It translates to CASSPDGANYGYTF.

The chain employs TRBV15 and TRBJ1-2; no firm D call. The CDR3 has 12 amino acids. The germline gives CDR1 LNHNV, CDR2 YYDKDF (reference sequence). Trimming stripped 1 base from V and 4 bases from J, with 4 bases between. This chain's CDR3 is CATSRGSYGYTF. In nucleotides, the CDR3 is TGTGCCACCAGCAGAGGCAGCTATGGCTACACCTTC.

The V gene is TRBV4-1, the J gene TRBJ1-2, with 7 bases identical to TRBD1. This CDR3 is 14 amino acids long. The germline CDR1 and CDR2 sequences are MGHRA and YSYEKL. Losses at the gene ends were 8 bases for V and 7 bases for J; bases not matched to a gene: 13. CDR3 DNA: TGCGCCAGCGGAACCCTACAGGGGATGTTTGGCTACACCTTC. It codes for CASGTLQGMFGYTF.

Comments on this clone: Other nucleotide sequences from this sample produce the same CDR3. J is TRBJ1-2 and V is TRBV5-6, with D possibly matching TRBD1 (5 bases). The CDR3 has 14 residues. The V and J ends lost 0 bases and 3 bases respectively, with 9 bases between them. Germline values: CDR1 SGHDT, CDR2 YYEEEE. As DNA, the CDR3 is TGTGCCAGCAGCTTGGGCAGGGTAGACTATGGCTACACCTTC. This translates into CASSLGRVDYGYTF.

The rearrangement links TRBV30 to TRBJ2-1, with D unresolved. V was cut by 2 bases and J by 7 bases, with 9 bases left in between. Germline CDR1 reads GTSNPN; CDR2 reads SVGIG (reference sequence). This CDR3 is built from 12 residues. CDR3 in DNA: TGTGCCTGGAGTATCGACGGGAATGAGCAGTTCTTC. This translates into CAWSIDGNEQFF.

The V call is TRBV6-1, the J call TRBJ1-2; D is ambiguous. The V gene's germline CDR1 is MNHNS and CDR2 SASEGT. The CDR3 covers 13 residues. Trimming shortened V by 4 bases and J by 5 bases, and 11 bases separated the two germline ends. CDR3 nucleotides: TGTGCCAGCAGTGGTGGGGAAGATTATGGCTACACCTTC. It specifies CASSGGEDYGYTF.

This clone was seen a few times. The chain links TRBV11-2 to TRBJ2-5; weak D call: TRBD2 (5 bases). Germline assignment: CDR1 SGHAT and CDR2 FQNNGV. The CDR3 is 14 amino acids. The germline V and J ends were trimmed by 4 bases and 4 bases, with 13 bases remaining between them. CDR3 coding DNA: TGTGCCAGCAGCTCACAAGGTGGGAGAGAGACCCAGTACTTC. Translation: CASSSQGGRETQYF.

This clone was seen a handful of times. This chain links TRBV29-1 with TRBJ1-3; no definite D call. Germline assignment: CDR1 SQVTM and CDR2 ANQGSEA. This CDR3 has 13 residues. The V end lost 3 bases, the J end lost 0 bases, and 6 bases lay between the germline ends. CDR3 loop: CSVDVDSGNTIYF. As DNA, the CDR3 is TGCAGCGTTGACGTAGACTCTGGAAACACCATATATTTT. Looking up the rest from reference TRBV29-1 and TRBJ1-3 gives the full variable domain: SAVISQKPSRDICQRGTSLTIQCQVDSQVTMMFWYRQQPGQSLTLIATANQGSEATYESGFVIDKFPISRPNLTFSTLTVSNMSPEDSSIYLCSVDVDSGNTIYFGEGSWLTVV.

The chain recombines TRBV2 with TRBJ2-1, with 10 nucleotides matching TRBD1. Looked up from germline, CDR1 is SNHLY and CDR2 is FYNNEI. This CDR3 comprises 13 residues. Trimming removed 6 bases from V and 8 bases from J; junction bases left unmatched: 4. In DNA, the CDR3 is TGTGCCAGCAGAGGACAGGGGGAGGATGAGCAGTTCTTC. Residues: CASRGQGEDEQFF.

CDR3 amino acids: CASSAARGRGTGELFF. The CDR3 DNA is TGTGCCAGCAGCGCAGCCCGGGGGCGCGGCACCGGGGAGCTGTTTTTT. The chain employs TRBV11-2 and TRBJ2-2, with D possibly being TRBD1 or TRBD2 (6 bases each). This CDR3 is built from 16 residues. V lost 5 bases to trimming and J lost 4 bases, with 17 bases between them. The germline V gene has CDR1 SGHAT and CDR2 FQNNGV.

Written as DNA, the CDR3 is TGTGCCAGCAGTGAAGATACAGGGGGTAGCGATGAGCAGTTCTTC. Amino acids: CASSEDTGGSDEQFF. This chain connects TRBV25-1 to TRBJ2-1; TRBD1 agrees at 8 bases. Germline trimming cut 2 bases from V and 8 bases from J; bases unmatched to any gene: 8. The CDR3 runs 15 residues. Germline CDR1 MGHDK, CDR2 SYGVNS. The full variable domain, its missing parts supplied by reference TRBV25-1 and TRBJ2-1, is EADIYQTPRYLVIGTGKKITLECSQTMGHDKMYWYQQDPGMELHLIHYSYGVNSTEKGDLSSESTVSRIRTEHFPLTLESARPSHTSQYLCASSEDTGGSDEQFFGPGTRLTVL.

V gene TRBV7-8 combines with J gene TRBJ2-6, with D tentatively TRBD1 (6 bases). The V end lost 4 bases, the J end lost 0 bases, and 19 bases lay between the germline ends. CDR1 is SGHVS, CDR2 FQNEAQ, per germline. CDR3 length: 19 amino acids. CDR3 bases: TGTGCCAGCAGCTCCCTACAGGGAGACCAGAGCTCTGGGGCCAACGTCCTGACTTTC. Amino acids: CASSSLQGDQSSGANVLTF. Supplemented by reference TRBV7-8 and TRBJ2-6, the full variable domain reads GAGVSQSPRYKVAKRGQDVALRCDPISGHVSLFWYQQALGQGPEFLTYFQNEAQLDKSGLPSDRFFAERPEGSVSTLKIQRTQQEDSAVYLCASSSLQGDQSSGANVLTFGAGSRLTVL.

As to this clone: A junction end diverges from the germline sequence, so it may reflect a read error. V is TRBV7-7 and J is TRBJ2-1; a possible D gene is TRBD2 (5 bases). The germline CDR1 and CDR2 sequences are SSHAT and FNYEAQ (reference sequence). The CDR3 is 13 amino acids. CDR3 amino acids: CASSTSGGNEQFF. The CDR3 DNA sequence: TGTGCTAGCAGCACATCCGGCGGGAATGAGCAGTTCTTC.

The chain couples TRBV11-2 to TRBJ2-7, with D uncertain. V was trimmed by 1 base and J by 5 bases, leaving 12 bases between them. The CDR3 sequence is 14 residues long. Germline V gene sequence: CDR1 SGHAT, CDR2 FQNNGV. The CDR3, as DNA: TGTGCCAGCAGCTTAGTGGTCTCTCTCCACGAGCAGTACTTC. Its protein product is CASSLVVSLHEQYF.

This clone was seen only a few times. The chain has TRBV7-9 and TRBJ1-1; tentatively, D is TRBD1 (5 bases). V lost 3 bases to trimming and J lost 10 bases, with 12 bases between them. The germline V gene encodes CDR1 SEHNR and CDR2 FQNEAQ (reference sequence). There are 12 residues in the CDR3. CDR3 DNA: TGTGCCAGCAGCTTTTATGGTGGGGGAGCTTTCTTT. This translates into CASSFYGGGAFF. Together with reference TRBV7-9 and TRBJ1-1, the CDR3 gives the full variable domain: DTGVSQNPRHKITKRGQNVTFRCDPISEHNRLYWYRQTLGQGPEFLTYFQNEAQLEKSRLLSDRFSAERPKGSFSTLEIQRTEQGDSAMYLCASSFYGGGAFFGQGTRLTVV.